The 24 T cell receptor beta chains given below trace back to one sample, sequenced in a study of blood T cells in healthy people across ages. Primed by a sample-barcoded 5' primer and a J-beta primer mix, a second PCR proceeded for 7 to 11 cycles. From the 5' RACE reads, TCRdb called clonotypes with MiXCR, one entry per CDR3 protein. The data show more than 700,000 distinct CDR3 sequences, about 55% seen once. Sequenced input: blood. All receptors come from a man aged 80 or over in good health.

This clonotype was seen many times. The CDR3 here is CATSRDLLAGGNEQFF. For the CDR3, the DNA is TGTGCCACCAGCAGAGATCTCCTAGCGGGAGGCAATGAGCAGTTCTTC. The chain joins TRBV15 to TRBJ2-1; 11 bases fit TRBD2. The germline V gene encodes CDR1 LNHNV and CDR2 YYDKDF (reference sequence). The V segment lost 0 bases and the J segment 6 bases; nucleotides outside the gene matches: 4. The CDR3 extends over 16 amino acids.

This clonotype was picked up one time. This chain links TRBV7-2 with TRBJ2-4; D gene unclear. From germline, CDR1 is SGHTA and CDR2 FQGNSA. The length of the CDR3 is 15 residues. The ends were cut back, 0 bases at V and 0 bases at J, with 6 bases in the middle. CDR3 nucleotide sequence: TGTGCCAGCAGCTTAGCACCAGGAGCCAAAAACATTCAGTACTTC. Its protein product is CASSLAPGAKNIQYF.

The chain couples TRBV15 to TRBJ2-6; no clear D. Trimming removed 1 base at V and 2 bases at J, with 6 bases between. The germline CDR1 and CDR2 sequences are LNHNV and YYDKDF (reference sequence). CDR3 length: 15 amino acids. The CDR3 sequence: CATSRADPGANVLTF. The DNA for the CDR3 is TGTGCCACCAGCAGAGCAGACCCTGGGGCCAACGTCCTGACTTTC.

V usage is TRBV12-3 or TRBV12-4 and J usage is TRBJ2-7; TRBD2 aligns across 9 bases. V shed 5 bases and J 4 bases; nucleotides not matched to a gene: 18. The CDR3 has 18 residues. DNA for the CDR3: TGTGCCAGCAGTCCGACAGGGAGGTCTAGCGGGGCCTCTTACGAGCAGTACTTC. This codes for CASSPTGRSSGASYEQYF.

This clonotype was recorded only once. The rearrangement joins TRBV12-3 or TRBV12-4 to TRBJ1-1, with 9 positions matching TRBD1. V trimming: 9 bases; J trimming: 8 bases; junction bases outside the gene matches: 7. The CDR3 spans 12 residues. CDR3 DNA sequence: TGTGCCAGTGGGACAGGGCCCATGGAAGCTTTCTTT. It is translated as CASGTGPMEAFF.

The V gene is TRBV3-1, the J gene TRBJ2-1, with 7 bases aligning to TRBD2. Trimming at V came to 2 bases and at J to 6 bases, leaving 10 bases not matched to a gene. CDR3 size: 16 residues. Germline lookup yields CDR1 LGHDT and CDR2 YNNKEL (reference sequence). CDR3 DNA sequence: TGTGCCAGCAGCCAAACCGGACTAGATAAACGCAATGAGCAGTTCTTC. Translation gives CASSQTGLDKRNEQFF.

The V gene is TRBV2, the J gene TRBJ2-1, with 9 nucleotides matching TRBD2. Germline V gene sequence: CDR1 SNHLY, CDR2 FYNNEI. This CDR3 is 14 amino acids long. Trimming took 6 bases from V and 7 from J; bases not matched to a gene: 7. The CDR3 nucleotides are TGTGCCAGCAGCACAATAGCGGGGGCTAATGAGCAGTTCTTC. This gives the protein CASSTIAGANEQFF.

The chain employs TRBV24-1 and TRBJ2-5; TRBD1 matches 8 bases. With V trimmed by 3 bases and J by 4 bases, 9 bases remained unmatched. CDR1 and CDR2 from the germline V gene are KGHDR and SFDVKD. CDR3 length: 16 residues. CDR3 DNA sequence: TGTGCCACCAGTGATCCAGGACAGGGAGTGATAGAGACCCAGTACTTC. This encodes CATSDPGQGVIETQYF.

The rearrangement uses TRBV4-1 and TRBJ2-3; possible D gene TRBD2, 6 bases. V dropped 1 base and J dropped 14 bases, with 31 bases sitting between them. CDR3 length equals 18 residues. CDR1 is MGHRA, CDR2 YSYEKL, per germline. In nucleotides, the CDR3 is TGCGCCAGCAGCCAAGCCCCCTTCCGGGAGAAGATGTGCAGATACGCGTATTTT. It codes for CASSQAPFREKMCRYAYF.

This clonotype was detected only a few times. The rearrangement uses TRBV7-8 and TRBJ1-2; weak D call: TRBD1 (6 bases). The germline gives CDR1 SGHVS, CDR2 FQNEAQ. This CDR3 is built from 13 residues. V lost 2 bases and J lost 6, with 10 bases in between. This CDR3 is CASSLSGADGYTF. CDR3 nucleotide sequence: TGTGCCAGCAGCTTATCAGGGGCGGATGGCTACACCTTC.

Only a few counts were recorded for this clonotype. This chain connects TRBV7-2 to TRBJ2-7; 11 nucleotides agree with TRBD2. CDR1 is SGHTA and CDR2 is FQGNSA in the germline V gene. CDR3 length: 15 amino acids. J lost 6 bases, V lost 3 bases, and 7 bases had no gene match. The CDR3 region has the DNA TGTGCCAGCAGCTTGGGACTAGCGGCCTCCCTCGAGCAGTACTTC. Translated, it gives CASSLGLAASLEQYF.

A few counts support this clonotype. The genes are TRBV5-1 and TRBJ2-1; 13 bases are a match to TRBD2. The CDR3 is made up of 15 amino acids. V was clipped by 3 bases and J by 9 bases; unmatched bases: 6. Looked up from germline, CDR1 is SGHRS and CDR2 is YFSETQ. CDR3 sequence reads: CASSSGTSGTFEQFF. The CDR3 region has the DNA TGCGCCAGCAGCTCCGGGACTAGCGGGACGTTTGAGCAGTTCTTC.

The CDR3 DNA follows: TGTGCCAGCAGCCGAGCGGGTCAGCCCCAGCATTTT. Translating gives CASSRAGQPQHF. The chain is built from TRBV3-1 and TRBJ1-5; D unclear. The CDR3 loop spans 12 amino acids. The V gene's germline CDR1 is LGHDT and CDR2 YNNKEL (reference sequence). Trimming left V 4 bases short and J 6 bases short, with 7 bases between.

V gene TRBV29-1 combines with J gene TRBJ2-5; D gene uncertain. Looked up from germline, CDR1 is SQVTM and CDR2 is ANQGSEA. This CDR3 has 12 residues. V was pared by 6 bases and J by 2 bases, with 10 bases between. The CDR3, as DNA: TGCAGCGTGACGGGTGGGCAAGAGACCCAGTACTTC. Protein: CSVTGGQETQYF. The whole variable domain, filled in from reference TRBV29-1 and TRBJ2-5, reads SAVISQKPSRDICQRGTSLTIQCQVDSQVTMMFWYRQQPGQSLTLIATANQGSEATYESGFVIDKFPISRPNLTFSTLTVSNMSPEDSSIYLCSVTGGQETQYFGPGTRLLVL.

This chain uses TRBV6-5 with TRBJ2-1; 9 bases match TRBD1. The germline V gene has CDR1 MNHEY and CDR2 SVGAGI. The V gene end was trimmed by 7 bases and the J gene end by 6 bases; junction bases not matched to a gene: 10. The CDR3 is 15 residues long. The CDR3 loop is CASTADGTGRNEQFF. The CDR3 DNA follows: TGTGCCAGCACGGCTGACGGGACAGGGCGCAATGAGCAGTTCTTC.

Points on this clonotype: This may come from a read error, since a much larger clone is one base off. CDR3 nucleotide sequence: TGTGCCGGCAGCATTCTAGCGGGAGGAGTTAATGAGCAGTTCTTC. It translates to CAGSILAGGVNEQFF. This chain connects TRBV4-2 to TRBJ2-1; 11 bases agree with TRBD2. Germline CDR1 reads LGHNA; CDR2 reads YNFKEQ. CDR3 length: 15 amino acids.

The J gene is TRBJ2-7, the V gene TRBV5-1; no firm D call. V gave up 1 base and J gave up 5 bases, with 13 bases separating them. The CDR3 sequence is 14 residues long. In germline, CDR1 is SGHRS, CDR2 YFSETQ. The CDR3 spells CASSLQSGLNEQYF. CDR3 in DNA: TGCGCCAGCAGCTTGCAGTCCGGGTTAAACGAGCAGTACTTC.

The chain recombines TRBV2 with TRBJ2-7, with D hard to call. Germline-derived CDR1 and CDR2 are SNHLY and FYNNEI. Trimming removed 2 bases at V and 3 bases at J, with 2 bases between. The CDR3 length is 11 residues. The CDR3 spells CASSENYEQYF. The CDR3 DNA is TGTGCCAGCAGTGAAAACTACGAGCAGTACTTC.

This clonotype has a handful of counts. CDR3 bases: TGTGCTAGTGGTTTGGCGGGGAAACAAGAGACCCAGTACTTC. It encodes CASGLAGKQETQYF. The chain joins TRBV12-5 to TRBJ2-5, with D maybe TRBD2 (5 bases). The germline gives CDR1 LGHNT, CDR2 FRNRAP. This CDR3 region has 14 residues. Trimming took off 1 base at V and 2 bases at J, with 8 bases between the two ends.

The DNA of the CDR3 is TGTGCCAGCAACCAGCTCGGTAGCGGGAGGACTCACGAGCAGTACTTC. It is translated as CASNQLGSGRTHEQYF. The V gene is TRBV12-3 or TRBV12-4, the J gene TRBJ2-7, with TRBD2 matching over 10 bases. After removal of 7 bases from V and 5 bases from J, the junction contained 14 bases not matched to a gene. The CDR3 is 16 amino acids.

This clonotype appeared a few times. V is TRBV18 and J is TRBJ1-5, with D unresolved. The CDR3 loop spans 14 amino acids. Germline-derived CDR1 and CDR2 are KGHSH and LQKENI. Trimming pared 2 bases from V and 4 bases from J, leaving 9 bases between. The DNA of the CDR3 is TGTGCCAGCTCACCAGGAGGTTCTAATCAGCCCCAGCATTTT. Translated, it gives CASSPGGSNQPQHF.

There are a few counts of this clonotype. The chain's CDR3 is CASSTAGTQGHNEQFF. Written as DNA, the CDR3 is TGTGCCAGCAGCACCGCCGGGACCCAGGGACACAATGAGCAGTTCTTC. The rearrangement joins TRBV7-9 to TRBJ2-1; possibly TRBD1 or TRBD2 for D (5 bases each). Trimming stripped 5 bases from V and 5 bases from J, with 19 bases between. The CDR3 extends over 16 amino acids. Germline V gene data show CDR1 as SEHNR and CDR2 as FQNEAQ (reference sequence).

The chain is built from TRBV27 and TRBJ2-7, with D possibly being TRBD1 (5 bases). The J call is doubtful: the DNA matches TRBJ2-5 better. The CDR3 loop spans 16 amino acids. Germline CDR1 and CDR2: MNHEY and SMNVEV (reference sequence). The CDR3 sequence is CASSLWQGPGLETQYF. The DNA of the CDR3 is TGTGCCAGCAGTTTATGGCAGGGCCCTGGATTGGAGACCCAGTACTTC.

This clonotype appeared a few times. The V and J genes are TRBV18 and TRBJ2-7; the match to TRBD1 covers 7 bases. Trimming at V came to 8 bases and at J to 3 bases, leaving 10 bases not matched to a gene. Germline loops: CDR1 KGHSH, CDR2 LQKENI. The CDR3 spans 14 residues. The CDR3 loop is CASSPRQGGYEQYF. CDR3 coding DNA: TGTGCCAGCAGCCCCCGACAGGGTGGCTACGAGCAGTACTTC.